The next 3 T cell receptor beta chains were all read from a single sample in a study of blood T cell repertoires in COVID-19. Measured with immunoSEQ multiplex PCR; TCRdb has only the in-frame clones, and not every one. The profile shows fewer than 700,000 clones, about 88% of them singletons. The sequencing sample was made of peripheral blood. The receptor set was obtained from a woman in her fifties or sixties with COVID-19, enrolled during active disease.

The CDR3 bases are TGTGCCAGCAGTTCGACAGGGGGGGAGCAGCCCCAGCATTTT. Translating gives CASSSTGGEQPQHF. The genes are TRBV6-5 and TRBJ1-5, with 9 bases fitting TRBD1. CDR1 and CDR2 from the germline V gene are MNHEY and SVGAGI. Trimming removed 4 bases from V and 7 bases from J; junction bases left unmatched: 5. The CDR3 has 14 amino acids.

This chain joins TRBV24-1 and TRBJ1-1, with D tentatively TRBD1 (6 bases). Trimming stripped 4 bases from V and 1 base from J, with 12 bases between. Germline loops: CDR1 KGHDR, CDR2 SFDVKD. This CDR3 comprises 15 residues. The DNA of the CDR3 is TGTGCCACCAGTGACTCCTTAGGGGGGAACACTGAAGCTTTCTTT. Protein sequence: CATSDSLGGNTEAFF.

The CDR3 nucleotides are TGTGCCAGCACCCGGACAGGGGCTAATGAAAAACTGTTTTTT. Translating gives CASTRTGANEKLFF. The gene calls are TRBV5-6 and TRBJ1-4; 9 bases agree with TRBD1. Germline V gives CDR1 SGHDT, CDR2 YYEEEE. CDR3 length equals 14 residues. The trim removed 6 bases at V and 3 bases at J, leaving 3 bases unmatched.